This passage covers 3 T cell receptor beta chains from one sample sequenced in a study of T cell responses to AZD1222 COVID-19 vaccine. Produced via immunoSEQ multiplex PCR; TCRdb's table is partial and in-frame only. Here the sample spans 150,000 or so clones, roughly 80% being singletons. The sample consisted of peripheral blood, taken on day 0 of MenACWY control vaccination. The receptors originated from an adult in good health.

The CDR3 protein is CASSFGQGAQNSPLHF. The CDR3 DNA follows: TGTGCCAGCAGTTTCGGACAGGGGGCCCAAAATTCACCCCTCCACTTT. The V and J genes are TRBV25-1 and TRBJ1-6; 11 positions agree with TRBD1. Germline CDR1 and CDR2: MGHDK and SYGVNS. The CDR3 runs to 16 residues. J was trimmed by 7 bases and V by 5 bases; bases with no gene match: 7.

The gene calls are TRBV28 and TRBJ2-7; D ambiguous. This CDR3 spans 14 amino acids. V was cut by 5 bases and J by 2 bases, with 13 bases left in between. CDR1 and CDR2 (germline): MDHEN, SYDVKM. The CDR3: CASSLGRFTYEQYV. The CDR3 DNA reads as TGTGCCAGCAGTCTAGGCCGATTTACCTACGAGCAGTACGTC.

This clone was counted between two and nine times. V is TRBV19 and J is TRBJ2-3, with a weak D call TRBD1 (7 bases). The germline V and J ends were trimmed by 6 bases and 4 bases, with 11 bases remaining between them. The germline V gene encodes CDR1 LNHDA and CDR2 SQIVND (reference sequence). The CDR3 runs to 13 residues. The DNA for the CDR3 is TGTGCCAGTAGCCTCAGGGGGGCAGATACGCAGTATTTT. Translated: CASSLRGADTQYF.